The entry that follows covers one T cell receptor (beta chain) sequence. Germline V gene lookup returns CDR1 PRHDT and CDR2 FYEKMQ (reference sequence). The CDR3 is 14 amino acids. Trimming took off 0 bases at V and 6 bases at J, with 9 bases between the two ends. The data belong to a study of technical replicates of blood from a handful of donors. Profiling relied on immunoSEQ multiplex PCR, and the TCRdb table lists in-frame clones only, not all of them. The sample holds about 80,000 clones; roughly 97% are singletons and the top ten take roughly 0.35%. This chain connects TRBV13 to TRBJ1-5; TRBD1 is a possible D gene (5 bases). This clonotype originated in a human donor in good health. The sample consisted of T cells isolated from PBMCs. CDR3: CASSLGGGGQPQHF. CDR3 nucleotide sequence: TGTGCCAGCAGCTTAGGGGGGGGAGGTCAGCCCCAGCATTTT.